These 19 T cell receptor beta chains were sequenced from one sample in a study of blood T cell repertoires in COVID-19. Generated by immunoSEQ multiplex PCR, the TCRdb table keeps only in-frame clones and is missing some. Of 120,000 or so clones in the sample, less than 85% were seen once. Sequenced input: peripheral blood. The receptors derive from a man aged 45-65 years with acute or convalescent COVID-19.

V is TRBV19 and J is TRBJ2-3; tentatively, D is TRBD2 (6 bases). This CDR3 region has 15 residues. CDR1 and CDR2 from the germline V gene are LNHDA and SQIVND (reference sequence). Deletions cut 5 bases from V and 3 bases from J, with 15 bases between. CDR3 sequence: CASSSSGVRTDTQYF. In nucleotides, the CDR3 is TGTGCCAGTAGTTCATCGGGGGTGAGGACAGATACGCAGTATTTT.

The rearrangement links TRBV9 to TRBJ2-1, with 10 bases aligning to TRBD2. V lost 4 bases and J lost 2; bases outside the gene matches: 6. This CDR3 comprises 16 residues. Per the germline V gene, CDR1 is SGDLS and CDR2 is YYNGEE. The CDR3, as DNA: TGTGCCAGCAGCTTAATAGCGGGAGGTGCCTACAATGAGCAGTTCTTC. Translated, it gives CASSLIAGGAYNEQFF.

The chain has TRBV11-2 and TRBJ1-2; a possible D gene is TRBD1 (5 bases). This CDR3 has 14 amino acids. CDR1 is SGHAT, CDR2 FQNNGV, per germline. V was trimmed by 0 bases and J by 7 bases, leaving 12 bases between them. The CDR3 DNA sequence: TGTGCCAGCAGCTTAGAGTCAGGGTCGTTTGGCTACACCTTC. Protein product: CASSLESGSFGYTF. The whole variable domain, filled in from reference TRBV11-2 and TRBJ1-2, reads EAGVAQSPRYKIIEKRQSVAFWCNPISGHATLYWYQQILGQGPKLLIQFQNNGVVDDSQLPKDRFSAERLKGVDSTLKIQPAKLEDSAVYLCASSLESGSFGYTFGSGTRLTVV.

V is TRBV7-8 and J is TRBJ2-1; D is undetermined. This CDR3 is 19 amino acids long. The germline CDR1 and CDR2 sequences are SGHVS and FQNEAQ. V shed 7 bases and J shed 0 bases, with 25 bases lying between them. CDR3 nucleotides: TGTGCCAGCACCCCATCGAGACATCTCTTACTGAGCTCCTACAATGAGCAGTTCTTC. Its translation: CASTPSRHLLLSSYNEQFF.

The chain employs TRBV20-1 and TRBJ2-5; a weak D match, TRBD1 (6 bases). CDR1 and CDR2 from the germline V gene are DFQATT and SNEGSKA (reference sequence). V lost 6 bases and J lost 4, with 9 bases in between. The CDR3 covers 11 residues. CDR3 in amino acids: CSAPTGETQYF. The CDR3 DNA follows: TGCAGTGCCCCGACAGGAGAGACCCAGTACTTC.

The CDR3, as DNA: TGTGCCAGCAGTTTAGGGGACAGCAATGAAGCTTTCTTT. Amino acids: CASSLGDSNEAFF. The V gene is TRBV27, the J gene TRBJ1-1; 7 bases agree with TRBD1. Germline values: CDR1 MNHEY, CDR2 SMNVEV (reference sequence). Unmatched junction bases numbered 4, after V lost 2 bases and J lost 7 bases. This CDR3 contains 13 residues.

The chain combines TRBV5-8 with TRBJ2-3; D gene uncertain. Trimming took 0 bases from V and 2 from J, leaving 10 bases between them. This CDR3 spans 15 amino acids. CDR1 is SGHTS and CDR2 is YDEGEE in the germline V gene. The CDR3 bases are TGTGCCAGCAGCTTGGGGCTAGGTCTCACAGATACGCAGTATTTT. This codes for CASSLGLGLTDTQYF. Complete variable domain (other parts from reference TRBV5-8 and TRBJ2-3): EAGVTQSPTHLIKTRGQQATLRCSPISGHTSVYWYQQALGLGLQFLLWYDEGEERNRGNFPPRFSGRQFPNYSSELNVNALELEDSALYLCASSLGLGLTDTQYFGPGTRLTVL.

In its sample, this clone was seen many times. V gene TRBV7-3 combines with J gene TRBJ2-5, with TRBD1 as a possible D gene (5 bases). CDR1 SGHTA and CDR2 FQGTGA come from the germline V gene. The CDR3 runs to 13 residues. The V end was cut by 3 bases, the J end by 2 bases, with 7 bases between. CDR3 region: CASSFDRQETQYF. The CDR3 region has the DNA TGTGCCAGCAGCTTTGACAGACAAGAGACCCAGTACTTC.

In this sample, this clone turned up a few times. The chain uses TRBV20-1 and TRBJ1-6; no reliable D call. CDR1 is DFQATT, CDR2 SNEGSKA, per germline (reference sequence). Trimming removed 3 bases at V and 8 bases at J, with 11 bases between. CDR3 size: 13 residues. This CDR3 reads CSASSQDYSPLHF. The CDR3 nucleotides are TGCAGTGCTAGTTCGCAGGACTATTCACCCCTCCACTTT.

The chain recombines TRBV11-2 with TRBJ2-2, with 8 bases matching TRBD2. The CDR3 sequence is 15 residues long. J lost 0 bases, V lost 7 bases, and 4 bases had no gene match. CDR1 and CDR2 from the germline V gene are SGHAT and FQNNGV. CDR3 protein: CASNQLAANTGELFF. The CDR3 DNA reads as TGTGCCAGCAACCAACTAGCGGCGAACACCGGGGAGCTGTTTTTT.

This chain joins TRBV19 and TRBJ2-2, with 12 bases that match TRBD2. The germline V gene encodes CDR1 LNHDA and CDR2 SQIVND (reference sequence). With 7 bases clipped from V and 6 bases from J, the junction kept 9 bases outside the gene matches. The length of the CDR3 is 16 residues. CDR3 sequence: CASTLRLAGEPGELFF. CDR3 DNA: TGTGCCAGTACCCTCAGACTAGCGGGAGAGCCCGGGGAGCTGTTTTTT.

The table lists this clone with a few counts. The chain recombines TRBV12-3 or TRBV12-4 with TRBJ2-2; D is ambiguous. The CDR3 extends over 13 amino acids. The V end was cut by 7 bases, the J end by 4 bases, with 10 bases between. The CDR3 reads CASNLVATGELFF. CDR3 nucleotide sequence: TGTGCCAGCAATCTCGTGGCCACCGGGGAGCTGTTTTTT.

This clone was observed a single time. V and J are TRBV12-3 or TRBV12-4 and TRBJ1-1; 7 bases are shared with TRBD1. CDR3 length: 13 residues. V lost 5 bases to trimming and J lost 5 bases; unmatched junction nucleotides: 5. This CDR3 reads CASSVDRETEAFF. The CDR3, as DNA: TGTGCCAGCAGTGTTGACAGGGAGACTGAAGCTTTCTTT.

DNA for the CDR3: TGTGCCAGCAGCCAGACAGGGCGAGCCAATCAGCCCCAGCATTTT. This sequence encodes CASSQTGRANQPQHF. This chain uses TRBV3-1 (or the pseudogene TRBV3-2) with TRBJ1-5, with 7 bases lining up with TRBD1. This CDR3 has 15 residues. V shed 3 bases, J shed 3 bases, and the junction held 5 bases outside the gene matches. Germline V CDR1 and CDR2: LGHDT, YNNKEL (reference sequence).

This chain connects TRBV7-2 to TRBJ2-3; the match to TRBD1 covers 8 bases. The ends lost 6 bases at V and 0 bases at J; junction bases unmatched: 5. The germline V gene encodes CDR1 SGHTA and CDR2 FQGNSA. This CDR3 has 15 amino acids. The CDR3 coding sequence is TGTGCCAGCAGAGACCGGACAGGGAGCACAGATACGCAGTATTTT. Translation gives CASRDRTGSTDTQYF.

This chain connects TRBV7-9 to TRBJ1-3; no clear D gene. The CDR3 is 16 amino acids. The germline V gene encodes CDR1 SEHNR and CDR2 FQNEAQ (reference sequence). V was shortened by 5 bases and J by 0 bases, with 14 bases between the two germline ends. The CDR3 DNA sequence: TGTGCCAGCAGCCCCGGCGTCTCTAGCTCTGGAAACACCATATATTTT. This translates into CASSPGVSSSGNTIYF.

The rearrangement uses TRBV25-1 and TRBJ1-2; no clear D. V gave up 5 bases and J gave up 6 bases, with 13 bases separating them. Germline lookup yields CDR1 MGHDK and CDR2 SYGVNS. The CDR3 has 13 amino acids. Here the CDR3 reads CASSPDSANGYTF. CDR3 bases: TGTGCCAGCAGTCCGGACTCAGCTAATGGCTACACCTTC.

This clone was found a few times. The gene calls are TRBV4-2 and TRBJ1-5; 7 bases are shared with TRBD1. The CDR3 has 13 residues. Germline V gene sequence: CDR1 LGHNA, CDR2 YNFKEQ. V shed 5 bases, J shed 2 bases, and the junction held 0 bases outside the gene matches. The CDR3 nucleotides are TGTGCCAGCAGCGACAGGGGCAATCAGCCCCAGCATTTT. This encodes CASSDRGNQPQHF.

There are a few counts of this clone. The chain combines TRBV10-2 with TRBJ2-7; D possibly corresponds to TRBD1 (6 bases). This CDR3 spans 15 amino acids. Germline lookup yields CDR1 WSHSY and CDR2 SAAADI. V lost 2 bases and J lost 0, with 11 bases in between. The CDR3 here is CASSEDRSRSYEQYF. In nucleotides, the CDR3 is TGCGCCAGCAGTGAGGACAGGTCTCGCTCCTACGAGCAGTACTTC.